This TCR beta chain derives from a study of blood T cell repertoires in COVID-19. About the study: T cells, B-cell-depleted T cells, or PBMCs provided the cDNA or gDNA that served as material.

A remark on this clone: Within the sample, other DNA sequences also encode this same CDR3.

Original processing methods: Amplification of reference gene primers was used by the study to estimate nucleated cell counts. The data were produced by immunoSEQ multiplex PCR, yet TCRdb's version contains in-frame clones alone and is incomplete. V, J and clone size are those of that table, while D and trimming were read from the DNA. The sample has 180,000 or so clones, about 85% seen once. The germline V gene encodes CDR1 SNHLY and CDR2 FYNNEI. The J segment lost 4 bases and the V segment lost 3 bases, leaving 2 bases of the junction unmatched. This CDR3 region has 15 residues. The TCR was taken from an elderly woman with acute or convalescent COVID-19. The rearrangement uses TRBV2 and TRBJ1-5, with 11 positions matching TRBD1. Sequenced: peripheral blood. CDR3 nucleotides: TGTGCCAGCAGTGAGGGGACAGGGGGTAATCAGCCCCAGCATTTT. Translation gives CASSEGTGGNQPQHF.